This TCR beta chain was identified in a study of Ad26.COV2.S vaccination and SARS-CoV-2 variants. Sequenced by immunoSEQ multiplex PCR; TCRdb stores in-frame clones only, minus some. The sample has 300,000 to 450,000 clones, around 90% seen once. This sequence was found in a human donor who had recovered from COVID-19. The sequencing used peripheral blood, collected after recovery from COVID-19.

The CDR3 loop reads CASSVSGQETQYF. The DNA of the CDR3 is TGTGCCAGCAGCGTAAGCGGACAAGAGACCCAGTACTTC. The chain links TRBV9 to TRBJ2-5, with D possibly being TRBD2 (5 bases). CDR3 size: 13 residues. Germline V gene data show CDR1 as SGDLS and CDR2 as YYNGEE. V was trimmed by 1 base and J by 2 bases, leaving 6 bases between them. Variable domain in full (rest from reference TRBV9 and TRBJ2-5): DSGVTQTPKHLITATGQRVTLRCSPRSGDLSVYWYQQSLDQGLQFLIQYYNGEERAKGNILERFSAQQFPDLHSELNLSSLELGDSALYFCASSVSGQETQYFGPGTRLLVL.